These T cell receptor beta chains were read from a single sample in a study of shared clonotypes between healthy human individuals. Repertoires were generated with immunoSEQ multiplex PCR, while TCRdb's copy carries only in-frame clones and drops some. The sample carries hundreds of thousands of clones, more than 70% recorded once. Sequences were obtained from memory CD4+ T cells sorted from blood. These receptors were collected from a woman younger than 45 in good health. CDR3s include the opening cysteine and the closing phenylalanine or tryptophan. Fields, in order: V gene, J gene, D gene, clone size, CDR3 protein, CDR3 DNA. A D gene is named only where the DNA matches it firmly. The size entry is marked missing in some rows and otherwise reads once, few, many or a size class.

TRBV28,TRBJ1-2,.,once,CASRKYLGRGYGYTF,TGTGCCAGCAGGAAATACTTGGGGCGCGGGTATGGCTACACCTTC
TRBV28,TRBJ1-5,TRBD1,.,CASSSLKGARQPQHF,TGTGCCAGCAGTTCCCTGAAGGGGGCGCGTCAGCCCCAGCATTTT
TRBV30,TRBJ2-7,.,.,CAWSVGYSYEQYF,TGTGCCTGGAGTGTAGGTTATTCCTACGAGCAGTACTTC
TRBV5-1,TRBJ1-1,TRBD1,.,CASSYYGGTVNTEAFF,TGCGCCAGCAGTTATTATGGGGGGACAGTGAACACTGAAGCTTTCTTT
TRBV5-1,TRBJ2-2,TRBD1,.,CASSLQPGGTGELFF,TGCGCCAGCAGCTTGCAGCCAGGGGGCACCGGGGAGCTGTTTTTT
TRBV6-6,TRBJ2-1,.,.,CASSYKGSHEQFF,TGTGCCAGCAGTTATAAAGGGAGCCATGAGCAGTTCTTC
TRBV25-1,TRBJ2-1,TRBD2,.,CASSTSGGYNEQFF,TGTGCCAGCAGTACTAGCGGGGGCTACAATGAGCAGTTCTTC
TRBV2,TRBJ2-3,.,.,CAGGSYGGTDTQYF,TGTGCCGGGGGGAGCTATGGGGGCACAGATACGCAGTATTTT
TRBV21-1,TRBJ1-4,.,.,CASSNHPQGQNEKPFF,TGTGCCAGCAGCAACCACCCCCAGGGGCAAAATGAAAAACCGTTTTTT
TRBV5-4,TRBJ2-7,.,.,CASSYRHGGEQYF,TGTGCCAGCAGTTATAGGCACGGGGGCGAGCAGTACTTC
TRBV10-1,TRBJ2-1,TRBD1,.,CASSESTGTGGVNEQFF,TGCGCCAGCAGTGAGTCAACCGGGACAGGGGGCGTGAATGAGCAGTTCTTC
TRBV7-9,TRBJ2-7,TRBD2,.,CASSLGSGSSYEQYF,TGTGCCAGCAGCTTAGGTAGCGGGAGCTCCTACGAGCAGTACTTC
TRBV18,TRBJ2-7,.,many,CASSPAEKSEQYF,TGTGCCAGCTCACCCGCGGAAAAGAGCGAGCAGTACTTC
TRBV6-1,TRBJ2-7,TRBD1,.,CASRNPGTGVYEQYF,TGTGCCAGCAGGAACCCCGGGACAGGGGTCTACGAGCAGTACTTC
TRBV28,TRBJ2-7,TRBD1,.,CASSLAGTGPAEQYF,TGTGCCAGCAGTTTAGCCGGGACAGGGCCAGCCGAGCAGTACTTC
TRBV28,TRBJ1-2,.,once,CASSFQSYGYTF,TGTGCCAGCAGTTTCCAATCCTATGGCTACACCTTC
TRBV6-1,TRBJ2-7,TRBD2,.,CASSDWGRAPYEQYF,TGTGCCAGCAGTGATTGGGGGAGGGCCCCTTACGAGCAGTACTTC
TRBV29-1,TRBJ2-2,.,.,CSVVIGASTGELFF,TGCAGCGTTGTAATCGGGGCGAGCACCGGGGAGCTGTTTTTT
TRBV2,TRBJ2-1,.,few,CASTGLRTGSYNEQFF,TGTGCCAGTACTGGACTCCGGACTGGCTCCTACAATGAGCAGTTCTTC
TRBV13,TRBJ1-5,.,few,CASSLGQPGKPQHF,TGTGCCAGCAGCCTTGGACAGCCCGGTAAACCCCAGCATTTT
TRBV7-2,TRBJ2-5,TRBD2,.,CASSTSSGSSETQYF,TGTGCCAGCAGCACTTCTAGCGGGAGCTCGGAGACCCAGTACTTC
TRBV18,TRBJ2-5,.,.,CASGSSQETQYF,TGTGCCAGCGGAAGCAGCCAAGAGACCCAGTACTTC
TRBV6-6,TRBJ2-7,TRBD2,.,CASSKTPSGSFYEQYF,TGTGCCAGCAGTAAAACCCCTAGCGGTTCCTTCTACGAGCAGTACTTC
TRBV19,TRBJ2-7,TRBD1,.,CASSPRGTGVTEQYF,TGTGCCAGTAGTCCGAGGGGGACAGGGGTGACCGAGCAGTACTTC
TRBV6-4,TRBJ2-1,.,.,CASSVDRRNGEQFF,TGTGCCAGCAGTGTTGACAGGAGAAACGGTGAGCAGTTCTTC
TRBV2,TRBJ1-1,.,.,CASSAGSAWINTEAFF,TGTGCCAGCAGTGCGGGTTCTGCCTGGATAAACACTGAAGCTTTCTTT
TRBV7-8,TRBJ2-7,TRBD2,.,CASKVKRDIHEQYF,TGTGCCAGCAAGGTCAAGCGGGATATCCACGAGCAGTACTTC
TRBV19,TRBJ1-2,.,.,CASSRKHTGPAAFYGYTF,TGTGCCAGTAGTAGAAAACACACCGGACCGGCTGCATTTTATGGCTACACCTTC